The 20 T cell receptor beta chains listed next were all sequenced from one sample in a study of OX40 agonist ivuxolimab in advanced cancers. Assay used: immunoSEQ multiplex PCR; TCRdb lists only in-frame clones, some missing. Of tens of thousands of clones in the sample, around 91% are singletons; the top ten hold around 0.34%. Material: CD4+ or CD8+ T cells sorted from blood, obtained in a trial of the OX40 agonist ivuxolimab. The receptors come from an adult with an advanced solid tumor such as melanoma, head and neck, liver or kidney cancer.

The chain combines TRBV29-1 with TRBJ2-5; TRBD1 agrees at 12 bases. CDR1 and CDR2 from the germline V gene are SQVTM and ANQGSEA. V shed 6 bases and J 3 bases; nucleotides not matched to a gene: 5. The CDR3 loop spans 14 amino acids. As DNA, the CDR3 is TGCAGCGTGAGGGGGACAGGGGGCGAAGAGACCCAGTACTTC. It encodes CSVRGTGGEETQYF.

The chain recombines TRBV2 with TRBJ2-3, with TRBD2 identical over 10 bases. The CDR3 sequence is 15 residues long. From germline, CDR1 is SNHLY and CDR2 FYNNEI. V lost 6 bases to trimming and J lost 0 bases; unmatched junction nucleotides: 3. The CDR3 here is CASRKTSGSTDTQYF. The CDR3 DNA is TGTGCCAGCAGAAAGACTAGCGGGAGCACAGATACGCAGTATTTT.

This clone has a single count. The chain employs TRBV10-1 and TRBJ2-2; D is unclear. The ends were cut back, 2 bases at V and 5 bases at J, with 9 bases in the middle. There are 14 residues in the CDR3. Germline values: CDR1 WNHNN, CDR2 SYGVQD (reference sequence). DNA of the CDR3: TGCGCCAGCAGTGAGCTTAAAGGTACCGGGGAGCTGTTTTTT. Translated, it gives CASSELKGTGELFF.

The J gene is TRBJ1-2, the V gene TRBV28; TRBD1 might be the D (6 bases). V lost 4 bases and J lost 4, with 10 bases in between. This CDR3 spans 13 amino acids. From germline, CDR1 is MDHEN and CDR2 SYDVKM. CDR3 bases: TGTGCCAGCAGTTGGGGGCGGGGCTATGGCTACACCTTC. Its translation: CASSWGRGYGYTF.

The chain couples TRBV19 to TRBJ2-7; D possibly uses TRBD1 or TRBD2 (5 bases each). CDR1 is LNHDA and CDR2 is SQIVND in the germline V gene (reference sequence). V was shortened by 5 bases and J by 3 bases, with 20 bases between the two germline ends. The CDR3 totals 16 residues. The CDR3 sequence is CASSVSSGVRGYEQYF. Here the CDR3 DNA reads TGTGCCAGTAGTGTAAGTAGTGGGGTGAGGGGCTACGAGCAGTACTTC.

The chain recombines TRBV10-3 with TRBJ1-5; D is unresolved. V dropped 5 bases and J dropped 3 bases, with 8 bases sitting between them. The germline CDR1 and CDR2 sequences are ENHRY and SYGVKD. This CDR3 comprises 13 residues. DNA for the CDR3: TGTGCCATCAGTTTGCAGGACAATCAGCCCCAGCATTTT. Translation gives CAISLQDNQPQHF.

This sequence joins TRBV27 and TRBJ2-4; D is uncertain. The CDR3 is 13 amino acids. V lost 6 bases and J 6 bases, leaving 12 bases between the germline ends. CDR1 and CDR2 from the germline V gene are MNHEY and SMNVEV (reference sequence). The CDR3 DNA reads TGTGCCAGCAGAGAACAAGGTAGAAACATTCAGTACTTC. The encoded protein is CASREQGRNIQYF.

The chain couples TRBV6-1 to TRBJ1-4; TRBD1 might be the D (6 bases). The germline V gene encodes CDR1 MNHNS and CDR2 SASEGT. This CDR3 region has 14 residues. Trimming left V 4 bases short and J 8 bases short, with 14 bases between. The CDR3 region is CASSGGRQVEKLFF. CDR3 DNA: TGTGCCAGCAGTGGTGGGAGACAGGTCGAAAAACTGTTTTTT.

The rearrangement links TRBV2 to TRBJ1-1; D uncertain. The length of the CDR3 is 15 residues. The germline CDR1 and CDR2 sequences are SNHLY and FYNNEI. V was trimmed by 6 bases and J by 1 base, leaving 15 bases between them. This chain's CDR3 is CASSASRGRNTEAFF. CDR3 DNA sequence: TGTGCCAGCAGCGCTTCTCGAGGTCGGAACACTGAAGCTTTCTTT.

This clone was seen just once. The chain uses TRBV7-9 and TRBJ1-4; TRBD1 matches at 8 bases. The CDR3 has 16 amino acids. Germline V gene sequence: CDR1 SEHNR, CDR2 FQNEAQ (reference sequence). V shed 1 base and J 0 bases; nucleotides not matched to a gene: 1. The DNA of the CDR3 is TGTGCCAGCAGCTTAGGACAGGGGACAACTAATGAAAAACTGTTTTTT. It translates to CASSLGQGTTNEKLFF.

The chain uses TRBV30 and TRBJ2-5; TRBD2 matches at 9 bases. V shed 0 bases, J shed 5 bases, and the junction held 7 bases outside the gene matches. This CDR3 is 15 amino acids long. Germline CDR1 is GTSNPN and CDR2 is SVGIG (reference sequence). The CDR3 protein is CAWSVRGGGAETQYF. As DNA, the CDR3 is TGTGCCTGGAGTGTACGGGGCGGGGGGGCTGAGACCCAGTACTTC.

This chain links TRBV9 with TRBJ1-3, with TRBD1 as a possible D gene (6 bases). Trimming pared 4 bases from V and 2 bases from J, leaving 10 bases between. There are 14 residues in the CDR3. Germline loops: CDR1 SGDLS, CDR2 YYNGEE. In nucleotides, the CDR3 is TGTGCCAGCAGCTTTACAGGGACTGGAAACACCATATATTTT. Its translation: CASSFTGTGNTIYF.

Within the sample, this clone is medium-sized. The chain uses TRBV5-1 and TRBJ1-1, with D possibly being TRBD1 (6 bases). CDR1 and CDR2 (germline): SGHRS, YFSETQ. The CDR3 extends over 14 amino acids. V was clipped by 0 bases and J by 1 base, with 7 bases between them. The CDR3 DNA sequence: TGCGCCAGCAGCTTGGAGGACAGGAACACTGAAGCTTTCTTT. This codes for CASSLEDRNTEAFF. The variable domain in full, completed from reference TRBV5-1 and TRBJ1-1, reads KAGVTQTPRYLIKTRGQQVTLSCSPISGHRSVSWYQQTPGQGLQFLFEYFSETQRNKGNFPGRFSGRQFSNSRSEMNVSTLELGDSALYLCASSLEDRNTEAFFGQGTRLTVV.

This chain links TRBV14 with TRBJ1-1; D not resolved. In germline, CDR1 is SGHDN, CDR2 FVKESK. With 4 bases removed from V and 0 bases from J, the gap between germline ends came to 12 bases. This CDR3 is built from 15 residues. CDR3 sequence: CASSRIRLVNTEAFF. CDR3 nucleotides: TGTGCCAGCAGCCGGATTAGACTAGTGAACACTGAAGCTTTCTTT.

The rearrangement joins TRBV4-1 to TRBJ2-3; no clear D. This CDR3 is 16 amino acids long. The V end was cut by 0 bases, the J end by 5 bases, with 15 bases between. CDR1 MGHRA and CDR2 YSYEKL come from the germline V gene. The CDR3 is CASSQDLFRLGDTQYF. CDR3 bases: TGCGCCAGCAGCCAAGATCTTTTTAGACTCGGAGATACGCAGTATTTT.

The chain has TRBV30 and TRBJ1-5; perhaps TRBD1 as D (6 bases). This CDR3 has 15 residues. The V end was cut by 2 bases, the J end by 1 base, with 12 bases between. Germline V gives CDR1 GTSNPN, CDR2 SVGIG (reference sequence). CDR3 coding DNA: TGTGCCTGGAGTCCCCGTACAGGGAGCAATCAGCCCCAGCATTTT. Translated: CAWSPRTGSNQPQHF.

In its sample, this clone was seen once. The chain recombines TRBV4-1 with TRBJ2-3, with 8 nucleotides matching TRBD1. The CDR3 length is 15 residues. Germline assignment: CDR1 MGHRA and CDR2 YSYEKL. V lost 3 bases and J lost 3; bases outside the gene matches: 5. The CDR3: CASSQKWTGTDTQYF. The CDR3 DNA follows: TGCGCCAGCAGCCAGAAATGGACAGGGACAGATACGCAGTATTTT.

The gene calls are TRBV18 and TRBJ2-7, with 9 bases fitting TRBD1. The CDR3 has 14 residues. J was trimmed by 4 bases and V by 3 bases; bases with no gene match: 4. The germline V gene has CDR1 KGHSH and CDR2 LQKENI. For the CDR3, the DNA is TGTGCCAGCTCACCGAGACAGGGGGTATACGAGCAGTACGTC. It translates to CASSPRQGVYEQYV.

J is TRBJ2-1 and V is TRBV7-6; a weak D match, TRBD1 (6 bases). Germline V gene data show CDR1 as SGHVS and CDR2 as FNYEAQ. Trimming cost V 4 bases and J 4 bases, with 17 bases left between them. The CDR3 sequence is 16 residues long. The chain's CDR3 is CASSSHQGSGYNEQFF. CDR3 nucleotide sequence: TGTGCCAGCAGCTCCCATCAGGGGAGTGGGTACAATGAGCAGTTCTTC.

This chain links TRBV15 with TRBJ1-4; the D is unclear. The CDR3 covers 12 residues. V was pared by 6 bases and J by 5 bases, with 7 bases between. Per the germline V gene, CDR1 is LNHNV and CDR2 is YYDKDF (reference sequence). The CDR3 nucleotides read TGTGCCACCAGGAGGGCCAATGAAAAACTGTTTTTT. It encodes CATRRANEKLFF.